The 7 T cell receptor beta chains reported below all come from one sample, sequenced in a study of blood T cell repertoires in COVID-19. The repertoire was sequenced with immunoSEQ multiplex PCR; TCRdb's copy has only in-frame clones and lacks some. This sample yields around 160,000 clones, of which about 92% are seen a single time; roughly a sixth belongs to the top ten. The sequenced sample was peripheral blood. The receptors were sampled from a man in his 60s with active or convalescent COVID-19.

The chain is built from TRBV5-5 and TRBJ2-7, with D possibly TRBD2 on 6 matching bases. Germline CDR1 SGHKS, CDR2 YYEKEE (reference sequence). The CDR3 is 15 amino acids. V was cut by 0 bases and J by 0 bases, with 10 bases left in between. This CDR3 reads CASSLELADSYEQYF. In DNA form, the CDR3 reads TGTGCCAGCAGCTTGGAGTTAGCGGACTCCTACGAGCAGTACTTC.

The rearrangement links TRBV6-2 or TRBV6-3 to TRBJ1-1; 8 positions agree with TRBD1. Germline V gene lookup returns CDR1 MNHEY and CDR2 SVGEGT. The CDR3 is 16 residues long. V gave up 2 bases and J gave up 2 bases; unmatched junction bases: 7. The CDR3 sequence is CASSYGTGKSNTEAFF. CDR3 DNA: TGTGCCAGCAGTTACGGGACAGGTAAGAGCAACACTGAAGCTTTCTTT.

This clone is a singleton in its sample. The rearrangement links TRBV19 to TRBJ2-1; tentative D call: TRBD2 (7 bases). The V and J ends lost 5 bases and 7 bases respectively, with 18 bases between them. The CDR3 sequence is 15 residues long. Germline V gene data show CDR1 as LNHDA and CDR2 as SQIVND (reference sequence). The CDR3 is CASSPWGQGGNEQFF. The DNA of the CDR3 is TGTGCCAGTAGTCCGTGGGGGCAGGGAGGGAATGAGCAGTTCTTC. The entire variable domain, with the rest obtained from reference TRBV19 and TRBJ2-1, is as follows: DGGITQSPKYLFRKEGQNVTLSCEQNLNHDAMYWYRQDPGQGLRLIYYSQIVNDFQKGDIAEGYSVSREKKESFPLTVTSAQKNPTAFYLCASSPWGQGGNEQFFGPGTRLTVL.

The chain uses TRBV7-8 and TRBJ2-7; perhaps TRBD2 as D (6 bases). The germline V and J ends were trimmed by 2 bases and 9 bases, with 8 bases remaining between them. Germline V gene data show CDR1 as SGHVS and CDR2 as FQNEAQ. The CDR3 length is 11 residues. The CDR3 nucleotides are TGTGCCAGCAGCTTATGGGAGGTGCAGTACTTC. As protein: CASSLWEVQYF.

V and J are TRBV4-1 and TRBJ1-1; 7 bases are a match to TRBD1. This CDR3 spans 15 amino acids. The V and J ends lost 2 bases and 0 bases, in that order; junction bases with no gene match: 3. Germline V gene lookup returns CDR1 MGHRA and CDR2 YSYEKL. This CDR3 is CASSQRQGVNTEAFF. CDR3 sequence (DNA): TGCGCCAGCAGCCAAAGACAGGGAGTGAACACTGAAGCTTTCTTT.

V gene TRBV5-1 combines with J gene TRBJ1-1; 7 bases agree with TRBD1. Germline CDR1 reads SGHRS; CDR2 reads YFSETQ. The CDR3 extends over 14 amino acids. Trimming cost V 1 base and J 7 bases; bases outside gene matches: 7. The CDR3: CASSLIPRTGEAFF. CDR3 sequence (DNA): TGCGCCAGCAGCTTGATCCCCAGGACAGGTGAAGCTTTCTTT.

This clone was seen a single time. The CDR3 DNA reads TGTGCCTGGAGCGAGACAGGGACGGGCACTGAAGCTTTCTTT. It encodes CAWSETGTGTEAFF. The V call is TRBV30, the J call TRBJ1-1; 7 bases map to TRBD1. Germline V gives CDR1 GTSNPN, CDR2 SVGIG (reference sequence). This CDR3 is built from 14 residues. The trim removed 3 bases at V and 4 bases at J, leaving 8 bases unmatched. Combining the CDR3 with reference TRBV30 and TRBJ1-1 gives the whole variable domain SQTIHQWPATLVQPVGSPLSLECTVEGTSNPNLYWYRQAAGRGLQLLFYSVGIGQISSEVPQNLSASRPQDRQFILSSKKLLLSDSGFYLCAWSETGTGTEAFFGQGTRLTVV.